This T cell receptor beta chain comes out of a study of chemoradiotherapy in HPV16-positive cancers. The CDR3 has 14 amino acids. Looked up from germline, CDR1 is SQVTM and CDR2 is ANQGSEA. V trimming: 5 bases; J trimming: 0 bases; junction bases outside the gene matches: 6. Sequenced by immunoSEQ multiplex PCR; TCRdb stores in-frame clones only, minus some. The sample comprises 6,000 to 8,000 clones, approximately 91% of which are singletons, and 3.5% rests with the top ten. This sequence was found in a human donor with HPV-associated anogenital cancer. The sequencing here drew on tumor tissue, taken from a patient who underwent chemoradiotherapy. The chain employs TRBV29-1 and TRBJ1-1; the match to TRBD1 covers 7 bases. CDR3: CSVYRGGVNTEAFF. The CDR3 DNA follows: TGCAGCGTTTACAGGGGAGGGGTGAACACTGAAGCTTTCTTT.